What follows is one TCR beta chain and its context. Germline CDR1 is SNHLY and CDR2 is FYNNEI. This CDR3 has 15 residues. V shed 2 bases, J shed 10 bases, and the junction held 7 bases outside the gene matches. The data belong to a study of T cell responses to AZD1222 COVID-19 vaccine. Study in general: The analysis combined second doses at about 4 or about 12 weeks.

Produced via immunoSEQ multiplex PCR; TCRdb's table is partial and in-frame only. Among 140,000 or so clones listed, 80% to 90% were seen once. The clonotype was recovered from an adult in good health. Sequences were derived from peripheral blood, sampled on day 0 of AZD1222 vaccination. The V gene is TRBV2, the J gene TRBJ1-6, with 8 nucleotides matching TRBD1. The CDR3 region is CASSEQGAMGSPLHF. DNA for the CDR3: TGTGCCAGCAGTGAACAGGGGGCGATGGGGTCACCCCTCCACTTT. The complete variable domain, with remaining parts taken from reference TRBV2 and TRBJ1-6, reads EPEVTQTPSHQVTQMGQEVILRCVPISNHLYFYWYRQILGQKVEFLVSFYNNEISEKSEIFDDQFSVERPDGSNFTLKIRSTKLEDSAMYFCASSEQGAMGSPLHFGNGTRLTVT.